The rows below give T cell receptor beta chains drawn from one sample of a study of shared clonotypes between healthy human individuals. Sequenced by immunoSEQ multiplex PCR; TCRdb stores in-frame clones only, minus some. The sample includes roughly 1,000,000 clones, around 78% seen only once; the top ten take 0.5% to 0.6%. Sample: memory CD4+ T cells from PBMCs. Every receptor here comes from a man younger than 30 in good health. Some clones in this sample may be carry-over from other donors' samples. The CDR3 runs from the conserved cysteine through the conserved F or W. Each record gives: D gene, clone size, V gene, J gene, CDR3 DNA, CDR3 protein. D genes are given only for firm matches. The size field is filled for only some rows; it gives once, few, many or a size class.

>TRBD1|few|TRBV4-1|TRBJ2-1
TGCGCCAGCAGCCAGATAATGATCCAGGGGGCCTACAATGAGCAGTTCTTC
CASSQIMIQGAYNEQFF
>-|-|TRBV15|TRBJ1-1
TGTGCCACCAGCAGATACGCAGGGGACACTGAAGCTTTCTTT
CATSRYAGDTEAFF
>TRBD2|-|TRBV20-1|TRBJ2-7
TGCAGTGCGGCGGGAGTTAACGAGCAGTACTTC
CSAAGVNEQYF
>-|-|TRBV9|TRBJ1-2
TGTGCCAGCAGCGGCCCCGGGGGGGCGGCGAACTATGGCTACACCTTC
CASSGPGGAANYGYTF
>-|-|TRBV5-4|TRBJ2-1
TGTGCCAGCAGCTTGGAGGGGGACGGCTACAATGAGCAGTTCTTC
CASSLEGDGYNEQFF
>-|-|TRBV11-1|TRBJ2-3
TGTGCCAGCAGCTTGGAAATAGTTGGAGCAGATACGCAGTATTTT
CASSLEIVGADTQYF
>-|once|TRBV6-6|TRBJ2-5
TGTGCCAGCAGTTACTTTGAGACCCAGTACTTC
CASSYFETQYF
>-|few|TRBV4-1|TRBJ1-3
TGCGCCAGCAGCCAAGCCGGGTTGGGGGGCTCTGGAAACACCATATATTTT
CASSQAGLGGSGNTIYF
>-|once|TRBV4-2|TRBJ2-7
TGTGCCAGCAGTACACCGGGACTGCAACCCCCCCACGAGCAGTACTTC
CASSTPGLQPPHEQYF
>TRBD1|-|TRBV7-2|TRBJ2-7
TGTGCCAGCAGCTTTACGGGACAGGGAACCTACGAGCAGTACTTC
CASSFTGQGTYEQYF
>-|once|TRBV28|TRBJ2-2
TGTGCCAGCAGTTTGTGGGAGAACACCGGGGAGCTGTTTTTT
CASSLWENTGELFF
>TRBD2|-|TRBV5-1|TRBJ2-7
TGCGCCAGCAGCATGGAGCGGGACTGGGACGAGCAGTACTTC
CASSMERDWDEQYF
>-|-|TRBV9|TRBJ2-3
TGTGCCAGCAGCGTTACAGTACTAGCAGATACGCAGTATTTT
CASSVTVLADTQYF
>-|few|TRBV28|TRBJ2-7
TGTGCCAGCAGTTCGACAGGAGTATTTCCCTACGAGCAGTACTTC
CASSSTGVFPYEQYF
>TRBD2|few|TRBV28|TRBJ2-7
TGTGCCAGCAACGGGGGGGCGACGTTCTACGAGCAGTACTTC
CASNGGATFYEQYF
>TRBD2|few|TRBV5-1|TRBJ2-1
TGCGCCAGCAGCTTGACGGGGACTAGCGAAGATGAGCAGTTCTTC
CASSLTGTSEDEQFF
>-|few|TRBV28|TRBJ2-3
TGTGCCAGCAGTACCACAGATACGCAGTATTTT
CASSTTDTQYF
>TRBD2|-|TRBV5-6|TRBJ2-3
TGTGCCAGCAGCTTGGCCCCCCTGGGAGCGCGGGGGGTTACGCAGTATTTT
CASSLAPLGARGVTQYF
>-|-|TRBV7-2|TRBJ2-3
TGTGCCAGCAGCTTTATACGGCGGGATACGCAGTATTTT
CASSFIRRDTQYF
>-|-|TRBV11-2|TRBJ2-5
TGTGCCAGCAGCTTAGATCAGGCAGCGACCCAAGAGACCCAGTACTTC
CASSLDQAATQETQYF
>TRBD1|-|TRBV28|TRBJ2-7
TGTGCCAGCAGCGACCCCGGGACAGCCACCTACGAGCAGTACTTC
CASSDPGTATYEQYF
>TRBD2|once|TRBV10-2|TRBJ2-7
TGCGCCAGTCAGGGACTAGCGGGAGTCGAGCAGTACTTC
CASQGLAGVEQYF
>-|-|TRBV30|TRBJ1-4
TGTGCTCGCACTCAGGCAGATCCAGAAAAACTGTTTTTT
CARTQADPEKLFF
>-|-|TRBV18|TRBJ1-4
TGTGCCAGCTCACCATACGACGGGAAAAAACTGTTTTTT
CASSPYDGKKLFF